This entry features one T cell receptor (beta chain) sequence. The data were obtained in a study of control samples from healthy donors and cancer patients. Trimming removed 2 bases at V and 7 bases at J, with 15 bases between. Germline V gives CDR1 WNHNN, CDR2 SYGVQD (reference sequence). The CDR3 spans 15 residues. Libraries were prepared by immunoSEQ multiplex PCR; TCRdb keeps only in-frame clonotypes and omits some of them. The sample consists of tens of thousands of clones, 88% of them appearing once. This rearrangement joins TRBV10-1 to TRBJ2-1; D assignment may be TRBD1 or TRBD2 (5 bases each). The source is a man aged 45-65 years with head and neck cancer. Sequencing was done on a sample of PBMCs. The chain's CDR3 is CASSEITGEGNEQFF. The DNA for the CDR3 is TGCGCCAGCAGTGAGATAACAGGCGAGGGGAATGAGCAGTTCTTC.